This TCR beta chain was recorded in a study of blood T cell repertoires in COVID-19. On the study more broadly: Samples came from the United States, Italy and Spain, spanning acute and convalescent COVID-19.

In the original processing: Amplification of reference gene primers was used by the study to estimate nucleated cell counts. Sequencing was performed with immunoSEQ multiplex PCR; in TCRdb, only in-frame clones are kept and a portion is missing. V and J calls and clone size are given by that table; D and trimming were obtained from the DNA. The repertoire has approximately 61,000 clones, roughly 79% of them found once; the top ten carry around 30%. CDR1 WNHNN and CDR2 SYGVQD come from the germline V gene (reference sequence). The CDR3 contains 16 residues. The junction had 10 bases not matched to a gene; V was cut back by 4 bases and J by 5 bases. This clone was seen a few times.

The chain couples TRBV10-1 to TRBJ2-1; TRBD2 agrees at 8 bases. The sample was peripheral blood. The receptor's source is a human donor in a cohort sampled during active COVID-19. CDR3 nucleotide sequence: TGCGCCAGCAGTGTACGGCGGGAGGTCGCTCACAATGAGCAGTTCTTC. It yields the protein CASSVRREVAHNEQFF.